These 18 T cell receptor beta chains share one sample of origin, sequenced in a study of T cell responses to AZD1222 COVID-19 vaccine. Profiled with immunoSEQ multiplex PCR; TCRdb holds only in-frame clones, not every one. The profile shows approximately 140,000 clones, approximately 94% of them singletons. Sequencing used peripheral blood, obtained on day 0 of AZD1222 vaccination. These receptors originate from an adult in good health.

The chain uses TRBV7-2 and TRBJ2-7; 10 nucleotides agree with TRBD2. V was clipped by 4 bases and J by 3 bases; unmatched bases: 9. The CDR3 loop spans 16 amino acids. The germline V gene has CDR1 SGHTA and CDR2 FQGNSA. CDR3 bases: TGTGCCAGCAGCTCTCCGCTAGCGGGGGCGGACTACGAGCAGTACTTC. Its translation is CASSSPLAGADYEQYF.

The rearrangement links TRBV5-1 to TRBJ1-6, with D maybe TRBD1 (5 bases). V lost 2 bases and J 7 bases, leaving 13 bases between the germline ends. The CDR3 spans 15 residues. Germline V lookup: CDR1 SGHRS, CDR2 YFSETQ. CDR3 in DNA: TGCGCCAGCAGCTTCGGATTCCAGGGAAATTCACCCCTCCACTTT. Its translation is CASSFGFQGNSPLHF.

The chain links TRBV7-6 to TRBJ2-7; D may be TRBD1 (5 bases). CDR1 and CDR2 (germline): SGHVS, FNYEAQ. CDR3 size: 14 residues. The ends were cut back, 0 bases at V and 6 bases at J, with 12 bases in the middle. CDR3 region: CASSLAGSRVEQYF. The CDR3, as DNA: TGTGCCAGCAGCTTAGCTGGAAGCAGGGTCGAGCAGTACTTC.

As DNA, the CDR3 is TGTGCCACCTTGGGTCCGGGACTACCATACGAGCAGTACTTC. It specifies CATLGPGLPYEQYF. J is TRBJ2-7 and V is TRBV15; 7 bases are shared with TRBD2. The CDR3 is made up of 14 amino acids. Germline V CDR1 and CDR2: LNHNV, YYDKDF (reference sequence). The ends lost 8 bases at V and 4 bases at J; junction bases unmatched: 11.

The V call is TRBV13, the J call TRBJ1-1; D not resolved. Between the trimmed V and J ends, which lost 0 bases and 8 bases, there was a span of 7 bases. This CDR3 region has 12 residues. CDR1 and CDR2 (germline): PRHDT, FYEKMQ (reference sequence). For the CDR3, the DNA is TGTGCCAGCAGCTTAGGCTTTGTAGAAGCTTTCTTT. Its translation: CASSLGFVEAFF.

The CDR3 loop is CASSIRGQYNYGYTF. The DNA for the CDR3 is TGTGCCAGCAGTATCCGGGGACAGTATAACTATGGCTACACCTTC. V gene TRBV6-5 combines with J gene TRBJ1-2, with 7 nucleotides matching TRBD1. The germline CDR1 and CDR2 sequences are MNHEY and SVGAGI. This CDR3 region has 15 residues. With 5 bases clipped from V and 1 base from J, the junction kept 7 bases outside the gene matches.

CDR3 sequence (DNA): TGTGCCAGCAGAACCGGGACAGGCCCCTACGAGCAGTACTTC. Amino acid sequence: CASRTGTGPYEQYF. The chain couples TRBV2 to TRBJ2-7; TRBD1 matches at 8 bases. From germline, CDR1 is SNHLY and CDR2 FYNNEI. The CDR3 is 14 amino acids. The J segment lost 2 bases and the V segment lost 6 bases, leaving 6 bases of the junction unmatched.

The chain employs TRBV5-6 and TRBJ1-2; 8 positions agree with TRBD1. Germline V gene data show CDR1 as SGHDT and CDR2 as YYEEEE. V lost 4 bases, J lost 7 bases, and 12 bases stayed unmatched. CDR3 length equals 15 residues. This chain's CDR3 is CASSAGAGGFVGYTF. In DNA form, the CDR3 reads TGTGCCAGCAGCGCGGGGGCAGGGGGCTTTGTTGGCTACACCTTC. The entire variable domain, with the rest obtained from reference TRBV5-6 and TRBJ1-2, is as follows: DAGVTQSPTHLIKTRGQQVTLRCSPKSGHDTVSWYQQALGQGPQFIFQYYEEEERQRGNFPDRFSGHQFPNYSSELNVNALLLGDSALYLCASSAGAGGFVGYTFGSGTRLTVV.

The rearrangement links TRBV5-4 to TRBJ2-5; 7 positions match TRBD2. CDR1 and CDR2 (germline): SGHNT, YYREEE (reference sequence). This CDR3 has 14 amino acids. V lost 4 bases and J lost 1; bases outside the gene matches: 4. For the CDR3, the DNA is TGTGCCAGCAGCGGGGCGGGAGTCCAAGAGACCCAGTACTTC. Protein: CASSGAGVQETQYF.

The chain employs TRBV7-2 and TRBJ1-5; 9 bases are shared with TRBD1. Germline V gives CDR1 SGHTA, CDR2 FQGNSA. The CDR3 is made up of 15 amino acids. V lost 3 bases, J lost 2 bases, and 2 bases stayed unmatched. Here the CDR3 DNA reads TGTGCCAGCAGCTTGCGACAGGGGGGCAATCAGCCCCAGCATTTT. It codes for CASSLRQGGNQPQHF. Together with reference TRBV7-2 and TRBJ1-5, the CDR3 gives the full variable domain: GAGVSQSPSNKVTEKGKDVELRCDPISGHTALYWYRQSLGQGLEFLIYFQGNSAPDKSGLPSDRFSAERTGGSVSTLTIQRTQQEDSAVYLCASSLRQGGNQPQHFGDGTRLSIL.

The chain couples TRBV28 to TRBJ1-1; possibly TRBD1 for D (5 bases). The CDR3 extends over 13 amino acids. Germline V CDR1 and CDR2: MDHEN, SYDVKM. V lost 7 bases and J lost 11, with 20 bases in between. The CDR3 sequence is CASTLGEGRRAFF. The CDR3 DNA is TGTGCCAGCACCCTAGGGGAGGGACGGAGGGCTTTCTTT.

This rearrangement joins TRBV5-4 to TRBJ1-1; maybe TRBD1 (5 bases). V lost 0 bases, J lost 1 base, and 7 bases lay in between. The CDR3 totals 14 residues. In germline, CDR1 is SGHNT, CDR2 YYREEE (reference sequence). The CDR3 region is CASSLGGWNTEAFF. CDR3 coding DNA: TGTGCCAGCAGCTTGGGGGGCTGGAACACTGAAGCTTTCTTT. The full variable domain, completed using reference TRBV5-4 and TRBJ1-1, is ETGVTQSPTHLIKTRGQQVTLRCSSQSGHNTVSWYQQALGQGPQFIFQYYREEENGRGNFPPRFSGLQFPNYSSELNVNALELDDSALYLCASSLGGWNTEAFFGQGTRLTVV.

CDR3 residues: CASNFGLRTGEKLFF. Written as DNA, the CDR3 is TGTGCCAGCAATTTTGGCTTAAGGACGGGGGAAAAACTGTTTTTT. The chain couples TRBV11-2 to TRBJ1-4; no definite D call. The CDR3 runs 15 residues. Trimming left V 7 bases short and J 8 bases short, with 20 bases between. Germline CDR1 reads SGHAT; CDR2 reads FQNNGV.

Remarks on this clone: A junction boundary mismatches the germline segment, possibly from a read error. CDR3 coding DNA: TGTGCCGGCAGACAATCCACTGAAGCTTTCTTT. Translated, it gives CAGRQSTEAFF. The chain is built from TRBV6-5 and TRBJ1-1; no definite D call. The V gene's germline CDR1 is MNHEY and CDR2 SVGAGI. This CDR3 is 11 amino acids long.

Only one count was recorded for this clone. The rearrangement joins TRBV7-2 to TRBJ1-2; D is perhaps TRBD1 (6 bases). Trimming took 2 bases from V and 0 from J, leaving 10 bases between them. Germline V lookup: CDR1 SGHTA, CDR2 FQGNSA. There are 15 residues in the CDR3. The CDR3 region has the DNA TGTGCCAGCAGCTTAAGAGGGGGTGCTAACTATGGCTACACCTTC. It encodes CASSLRGGANYGYTF.

This clone appeared a single time. The V and J genes are TRBV9 and TRBJ1-4, with unresolved D. V lost 0 bases and J lost 8, with 11 bases in between. The CDR3 spans 14 residues. Germline lookup yields CDR1 SGDLS and CDR2 YYNGEE. Here the CDR3 DNA reads TGTGCCAGCAGCGTAGATGGGATGGGAGAAAAACTGTTTTTT. Translating gives CASSVDGMGEKLFF.

This clone was seen just once. The CDR3: CASSFGWEERVFTQYF. As DNA, the CDR3 is TGTGCCAGCAGCTTTGGGTGGGAGGAGAGGGTTTTTACGCAGTATTTT. V is TRBV7-9 and J is TRBJ2-3; TRBD2 might be the D (6 bases). Trimming took 3 bases from V and 8 from J, leaving 21 bases between them. Germline assignment: CDR1 SEHNR and CDR2 FQNEAQ (reference sequence). This CDR3 contains 16 residues.

Comments on this clone: At one of its ends the junction is not consistent with the germline gene, which may arise from a read error. The genes are TRBV6-5 and TRBJ1-2; D remains unclear. The CDR3 length is 11 residues. In germline, CDR1 is MNHEY, CDR2 SVGAGI. This chain's CDR3 is CASTEGTVESF. Here the CDR3 DNA reads TGTGCCAGCACCGAGGGTACGGTTGAAAGCTTC.